These 11 T cell receptor beta chains originate from one sample sequenced in a study of T-cell reconstitution after alpha-beta-depleted transplantation in children. Unique molecular identifiers were incorporated during preparation of the TCRbeta library. TCRdb reanalysed the PCR reads using MiXCR and keeps one entry per CDR3 protein. The repertoire holds 280,000 or so distinct CDR3 sequences, with around 10% as singletons. This sample comprised peripheral blood, obtained 180 days after TCRalphabeta/CD19-depleted stem cell transplant. The receptors were gathered from a male patient aged 2-10 years who had a stem cell transplant for chronic granulomatous disease, so the T cells may come from the graft donor.

In regard to this clonotype: Just one base apart from a much larger clone, this may be a read error. The genes are TRBV5-5 and TRBJ1-1; perhaps TRBD1 as D (5 bases). V dropped 7 bases and J dropped 3 bases, with 25 bases sitting between them. CDR1 SGHKS and CDR2 YYEKEE come from the germline V gene (reference sequence). This CDR3 contains 17 residues. CDR3 sequence: CASGGIQAGGRDTEAFF. In DNA, the CDR3 is TGTGCCAGCGGTGGGATCCAAGCGGGGGGACGGGACACTGAAGCTTTCTTT.

This clonotype was recorded many times. CDR3 protein: CASRSGGSGTEAFF. CDR3 in DNA: TGTGCCAGCAGATCAGGGGGTTCGGGCACTGAAGCTTTCTTT. The chain employs TRBV28 and TRBJ1-1, with 7 bases identical to TRBD1. The germline V gene encodes CDR1 MDHEN and CDR2 SYDVKM. The CDR3 runs to 14 residues. V lost 6 bases and J lost 4; bases outside the gene matches: 8.

The chain links TRBV19 to TRBJ1-1, with 8 bases identical to TRBD1. V was clipped by 5 bases and J by 5 bases; unmatched bases: 7. Germline V CDR1 and CDR2: LNHDA, SQIVND (reference sequence). The CDR3 is 14 residues long. Written as DNA, the CDR3 is TGTGCCAGTAGTGGACAGGGTGTGGGGACTGAAGCTTTCTTT. It specifies CASSGQGVGTEAFF.

This clonotype was found many times. The rearrangement joins TRBV11-2 to TRBJ1-3; D perhaps matches TRBD1 (5 bases). The length of the CDR3 is 15 residues. Trimming took off 0 bases at V and 2 bases at J, with 8 bases between the two ends. From germline, CDR1 is SGHAT and CDR2 FQNNGV. DNA for the CDR3: TGTGCCAGCAGCTTAGAGGGCAGGGCTGGAAACACCATATATTTT. It yields the protein CASSLEGRAGNTIYF.

This clonotype was observed at least ten times. The chain couples TRBV27 to TRBJ1-4; a weak D match, TRBD1 (5 bases). Deletions cut 6 bases from V and 0 bases from J, with 8 bases between. From germline, CDR1 is MNHEY and CDR2 SMNVEV (reference sequence). This CDR3 comprises 14 residues. The CDR3 coding sequence is TGTGCCAGCAGCCCGGGGCCAACTAATGAAAAACTGTTTTTT. Translated: CASSPGPTNEKLFF.

The rearrangement joins TRBV6-5 to TRBJ1-2; 9 bases agree with TRBD1. Germline assignment: CDR1 MNHEY and CDR2 SVGAGI. The ends lost 0 bases at V and 6 bases at J; junction bases unmatched: 5. The length of the CDR3 is 15 residues. The CDR3 here is CASSYSPYRGHGYTF. CDR3 nucleotide sequence: TGTGCCAGCAGTTACTCCCCGTACAGGGGGCATGGCTACACCTTC.

V usage is TRBV7-9 and J usage is TRBJ2-2; D unresolved. The CDR3 extends over 13 amino acids. The germline V gene has CDR1 SEHNR and CDR2 FQNEAQ (reference sequence). Trimming shortened V by 6 bases and J by 4 bases, and 9 bases separated the two germline ends. The CDR3 protein is CASRWHSTGELFF. CDR3 nucleotide sequence: TGTGCCAGCAGGTGGCACAGCACCGGGGAGCTGTTTTTT.

This chain links TRBV9 with TRBJ2-1, with D uncertain. Germline CDR1 is SGDLS and CDR2 is YYNGEE. The CDR3 totals 14 residues. V was pared by 3 bases and J by 6 bases, with 13 bases between. In DNA, the CDR3 is TGTGCCAGCAGCGCGTCAACAGTCCTCAATGAGCAGTTCTTC. Translated: CASSASTVLNEQFF.

This clonotype was counted ten times or more. This chain uses TRBV15 with TRBJ1-3, with D perhaps TRBD1 (5 bases). The CDR3 loop spans 17 amino acids. Trimming took off 5 bases at V and 4 bases at J, with 21 bases between the two ends. Germline V gene data show CDR1 as LNHNV and CDR2 as YYDKDF (reference sequence). As DNA, the CDR3 is TGTGCCACCAGCGGGGCCGAACCGGGACGCATCGGAAACACCATATATTTT. Its protein is CATSGAEPGRIGNTIYF.

This clonotype was observed a few times. This sequence joins TRBV5-4 and TRBJ2-5, with D perhaps TRBD2 (6 bases). Germline lookup yields CDR1 SGHNT and CDR2 YYREEE (reference sequence). Trimming took 3 bases from V and 3 from J, leaving 15 bases between them. The CDR3 loop spans 15 amino acids. The CDR3: CASSWEAGSKETQYF. The CDR3 DNA reads as TGTGCCAGCAGCTGGGAGGCAGGGAGCAAAGAGACCCAGTACTTC. Full variable domain (outside the CDR3, taken from reference TRBV5-4 and TRBJ2-5): ETGVTQSPTHLIKTRGQQVTLRCSSQSGHNTVSWYQQALGQGPQFIFQYYREEENGRGNFPPRFSGLQFPNYSSELNVNALELDDSALYLCASSWEAGSKETQYFGPGTRLLVL.

This clonotype was detected once. Possible read error: a much larger clone is one base away. This sequence joins TRBV3-1 and TRBJ1-5, with D unresolved. The CDR3 covers 15 residues. Trimming took 1 base from V and 5 from J, leaving 12 bases between them. Germline-derived CDR1 and CDR2 are LGHDT and YNNKEL (reference sequence). This CDR3 reads CASSQGGSSDQPQHF. For the CDR3, the DNA is TGTGCCAGCAGCCAAGGAGGGTCGAGCGATCAGCCCCAGCATTTT.